A single sample is the source of the 5 T cell receptor beta chains below, sequenced in a study of molecular identifiers for immune sequencing clone quantification. TCRdb independently ran MiXCR on the PCR reads; one entry per CDR3 protein. The sample contains 250,000 to 350,000 distinct CDR3 sequences, 20% to 25% of which appear only once. The sequenced sample was naive CD8+ T cells from blood, with Jurkat cell RNA spiked in. Subset defined: FACS-sorted CD8+CD4-CCR7+CD45RA+ naive T cells. Source of these receptors: a human donor in good health. Some libraries in this study had Jurkat cell RNA spiked in.

The V and J genes are TRBV5-1 and TRBJ2-6; D is ambiguous. The CDR3 is made up of 18 amino acids. V was clipped by 2 bases and J by 3 bases, with 18 bases between them. Germline V gene data show CDR1 as SGHRS and CDR2 as YFSETQ. This CDR3 is CASSFDGNYGFGANVLTF. For the CDR3, the DNA is TGCGCCAGCAGCTTTGATGGCAACTATGGATTTGGGGCCAACGTCCTGACTTTC.

As for this clonotype: Relative to the germline gene, one junction end is altered; a read error may explain this. The V gene is TRBV7-8, the J gene TRBJ2-4; D perhaps matches TRBD1 (7 bases). Germline lookup yields CDR1 SGHVS and CDR2 FQNEAQ. CDR3 length equals 16 residues. The CDR3 sequence: CASSPKTGEAKNVQYF. The CDR3 coding sequence is TGTGCCAGCAGCCCAAAAACAGGGGAGGCGAAAAACGTTCAGTACTTC. The full variable domain, its missing parts supplied by reference TRBV7-8 and TRBJ2-4, is GAGVSQSPRYKVAKRGQDVALRCDPISGHVSLFWYQQALGQGPEFLTYFQNEAQLDKSGLPSDRFFAERPEGSVSTLKIQRTQQEDSAVYLCASSPKTGEAKNVQYFGAGTRLSVL.

This clonotype has at least ten counts. The chain joins TRBV27 to TRBJ2-7; TRBD1 agrees at 8 bases. The CDR3 consists of 15 residues. Trimming took 6 bases from V and 0 from J; bases not matched to a gene: 7. CDR1 and CDR2 (germline): MNHEY, SMNVEV (reference sequence). For the CDR3, the DNA is TGTGCCAGCAGAGACAGGGGCCAGAGCTCCTACGAGCAGTACTTC. This sequence encodes CASRDRGQSSYEQYF.

This clonotype turned up a few times. This chain links TRBV2 with TRBJ2-1; 9 nucleotides agree with TRBD2. Germline trimming cut 8 bases from V and 8 bases from J; bases unmatched to any gene: 16. The CDR3 is made up of 16 amino acids. Germline values: CDR1 SNHLY, CDR2 FYNNEI. CDR3 sequence reads: CASPDSGLAGRDEQFF. CDR3 in DNA: TGTGCCAGCCCAGATTCTGGGCTAGCGGGAAGGGATGAGCAGTTCTTC.

This clonotype was recorded many times. This sequence joins TRBV13 and TRBJ2-3, with a tentative D call TRBD2 (6 bases). The germline gives CDR1 PRHDT, CDR2 FYEKMQ (reference sequence). CDR3 size: 14 residues. V lost 2 bases, J lost 4 bases, and 10 bases lay in between. CDR3 DNA: TGTGCCAGCAGCTTAAATCTAGCGTCAGATACGCAGTATTTT. It specifies CASSLNLASDTQYF.